This T cell receptor beta chain was recovered during a study of cytomegalovirus exposure and HLA in healthy donors. CDR1 is MNHNS and CDR2 is SASEGT in the germline V gene. The V end lost 6 bases, the J end lost 2 bases, and 14 bases lay between the germline ends. This CDR3 contains 14 residues. Primers included in the PCR were 60 Vbeta and 13 Jbeta primers. Assay used: immunoSEQ multiplex PCR; TCRdb lists only in-frame clones, some missing. In the table there are about 120,000 clones, around 80% of which are singletons. This clone occurred once. Its cognate antigen is unknown. Study results and caveats: In vitro work confirmed that a few CMV-associated chains recognize CMV antigens. CMV serostatus alone was available as immune exposure information. With later analysis, a missense DCLRE1C variant became linked to TCR beta V- and J-gene trimming. The study flagged 150 to 200 TCR beta chains as cytomegalovirus-associated.

This sequence originates from a woman in her thirties or forties in good health and CMV-seropositive. The chain recombines TRBV6-1 with TRBJ2-7; a weak D match, TRBD2 (6 bases). The sequencing input was PBMCs. In DNA form, the CDR3 reads TGTGCCAGCAGCGATGGACGGAGGGCCTACGAGCAGTACTTC. It translates to CASSDGRRAYEQYF.